These 32 T cell receptor beta chains were sequenced from one sample in a study of cytomegalovirus exposure and HLA in healthy donors. The PCR had 60 Vbeta and 13 Jbeta primers. Clones were sequenced by immunoSEQ multiplex PCR, and TCRdb holds only the in-frame ones, with some missing. This table has some 110,000 clones, about 79% appearing once. Material: PBMCs. The origin of the receptors is a woman aged 18-30 years in good health and CMV-seropositive.

This clone was observed a single time. The J gene is TRBJ1-3, the V gene TRBV7-8; TRBD1 matches at 7 bases. J was trimmed by 0 bases and V by 5 bases; bases with no gene match: 7. This CDR3 comprises 16 residues. The germline V gene encodes CDR1 SGHVS and CDR2 FQNEAQ. The CDR3 is CASSQDRFTSGNTIYF. As DNA, the CDR3 is TGTGCCAGCAGCCAGGACAGGTTCACCTCTGGAAACACCATATATTTT.

The rearrangement links TRBV9 to TRBJ1-4, with a possible D match to TRBD1 (5 bases). V dropped 0 bases and J dropped 8 bases, with 14 bases sitting between them. Looked up from germline, CDR1 is SGDLS and CDR2 is YYNGEE. There are 15 residues in the CDR3. CDR3 nucleotides: TGTGCCAGCAGCGTAGAGGGCAGGAGGGGAGAAAAACTGTTTTTT. It is translated as CASSVEGRRGEKLFF.

The chain couples TRBV5-4 to TRBJ2-2, with 8 bases identical to TRBD1. Germline V gene data show CDR1 as SGHNT and CDR2 as YYREEE (reference sequence). V lost 6 bases, J lost 5 bases, and 12 bases stayed unmatched. The CDR3 is 16 residues long. CDR3 bases: TGTGCCAGCACCCCATCCCTGGACAGGGTGACCGGGGAGCTGTTTTTT. Its protein product is CASTPSLDRVTGELFF.

V and J are TRBV5-1 and TRBJ1-2; D remains unclear. Germline V CDR1 and CDR2: SGHRS, YFSETQ. V was pared by 7 bases and J by 6 bases, with 16 bases between. The CDR3 length is 13 residues. CDR3 sequence: CASYNPEIHGYTF. CDR3 in DNA: TGCGCCAGCTATAATCCGGAGATCCATGGCTACACCTTC.

The chain carries TRBV11-3 and TRBJ1-1; D remains ambiguous. The CDR3 contains 14 residues. The germline V and J ends were trimmed by 5 bases and 3 bases, with 13 bases remaining between them. Germline CDR1 reads SGHNT; CDR2 reads YENEEA. CDR3 coding DNA: TGTGCCAGCAGCCCCCTCGGAGTAGACACTGAAGCTTTCTTT. Translating gives CASSPLGVDTEAFF.

The V gene is TRBV18, the J gene TRBJ1-2, with D possibly being TRBD1 (6 bases). Deletions cut 3 bases from V and 4 bases from J, with 15 bases between. The CDR3 is made up of 15 amino acids. The germline CDR1 and CDR2 sequences are KGHSH and LQKENI. CDR3 in DNA: TGTGCCAGCTCACCTAGCGGGGGGCAAGGCTATGGCTACACCTTC. As protein: CASSPSGGQGYGYTF.

The rearrangement uses TRBV6-1 and TRBJ2-7; a possible D gene is TRBD1 (6 bases). Trimming took 6 bases from V and 3 from J, leaving 12 bases between them. The CDR3 consists of 13 residues. The germline V gene has CDR1 MNHNS and CDR2 SASEGT. CDR3 DNA sequence: TGTGCCAGCAGCGGGACAATGTTCTACGAGCAGTACTTC. It is translated as CASSGTMFYEQYF.

This chain links TRBV27 with TRBJ2-5, with TRBD2 identical over 11 bases. This CDR3 spans 14 amino acids. From germline, CDR1 is MNHEY and CDR2 SMNVEV (reference sequence). V was pared by 3 bases and J by 4 bases, with 1 base of the junction left unmatched. CDR3 nucleotide sequence: TGTGCCAGCAGTTTTACTAGCGGGAGAGAGACCCAGTACTTC. Its protein product is CASSFTSGRETQYF.

The rearrangement links TRBV7-9 to TRBJ2-3, with 9 bases fitting TRBD2. This CDR3 region has 18 residues. J gave up 0 bases and V 2 bases, and 9 bases lay outside the gene matches. Per germline, CDR1 SEHNR and CDR2 FQNEAQ (reference sequence). CDR3 in DNA: TGTGCCAGCAGCTTAAGGAGGCTAGCGGGGTCTAGCACAGATACGCAGTATTTT. Amino acids: CASSLRRLAGSSTDTQYF.

This chain's CDR3 is CASSLDSGASYEQYF. CDR3 nucleotides: TGCGCCAGCAGCTTGGATAGCGGGGCCTCTTACGAGCAGTACTTC. The V gene is TRBV5-1, the J gene TRBJ2-7; TRBD2 matches 8 bases. This CDR3 region has 15 residues. Unmatched junction bases numbered 6, after V lost 0 bases and J lost 4 bases. CDR1 is SGHRS, CDR2 YFSETQ, per germline.

The chain couples TRBV30 to TRBJ2-5, with 7 positions matching TRBD2. The CDR3 is 14 residues long. Trimming cost V 0 bases and J 5 bases; bases outside gene matches: 6. Per germline, CDR1 GTSNPN and CDR2 SVGIG (reference sequence). CDR3 sequence: CAWSVGAGRETQYF. In nucleotides, the CDR3 is TGTGCCTGGAGTGTCGGAGCGGGACGGGAGACCCAGTACTTC.

This sequence joins TRBV4-2 and TRBJ2-7; 8 bases agree with TRBD2. The CDR3 has 15 residues. Germline loops: CDR1 LGHNA, CDR2 YNFKEQ. J was trimmed by 0 bases and V by 1 base; bases with no gene match: 2. In nucleotides, the CDR3 is TGTGCCAGCAGCCAAGCGGGAGGGAGCTCCTACGAGCAGTACTTC. This sequence encodes CASSQAGGSSYEQYF.

The chain carries TRBV7-9 and TRBJ2-7; 7 nucleotides line up with TRBD2. The ends lost 5 bases at V and 5 bases at J; junction bases unmatched: 3. Germline CDR1 reads SEHNR; CDR2 reads FQNEAQ (reference sequence). This CDR3 spans 12 amino acids. In nucleotides, the CDR3 is TGTGCCAGCAGCCGAACTAGCGACGAGCAGTACTTC. This translates into CASSRTSDEQYF.

This chain joins TRBV28 and TRBJ1-2; 7 bases fit TRBD1. The CDR3 runs to 11 residues. V was clipped by 5 bases and J by 12 bases; unmatched bases: 6. CDR1 is MDHEN, CDR2 SYDVKM, per germline. The chain's CDR3 is CASSPGQADTF. CDR3 nucleotides: TGTGCCAGCAGTCCCGGACAGGCTGACACCTTC.

This chain joins TRBV7-2 and TRBJ2-7; D is undetermined. Trimming stripped 0 bases from V and 0 bases from J, with 9 bases between. CDR3 length: 15 residues. The germline gives CDR1 SGHTA, CDR2 FQGNSA. The CDR3 loop is CASSLALSASYEQYF. The DNA for the CDR3 is TGTGCCAGCAGCTTAGCGTTGAGCGCCTCCTACGAGCAGTACTTC.

Only a few counts were recorded for this clone. This chain joins TRBV27 and TRBJ1-2; no firm D call. The V gene lost 3 bases and the J gene lost 8 bases, with 16 bases spanning the gap. Germline V CDR1 and CDR2: MNHEY, SMNVEV (reference sequence). This CDR3 spans 14 amino acids. The CDR3 reads CASSFTRRQAGYTF. CDR3 nucleotide sequence: TGTGCCAGCAGTTTTACCAGAAGGCAGGCCGGCTACACCTTC.

This clone was recorded only once. The genes are TRBV4-2 and TRBJ2-2, with TRBD1 identical over 11 bases. The J segment lost 7 bases and the V segment lost 0 bases, leaving 13 bases of the junction unmatched. CDR1 and CDR2 (germline): LGHNA, YNFKEQ. The CDR3 has 19 amino acids. For the CDR3, the DNA is TGTGCCAGCAGCCAAGATCCGGACAGGGGGCAATTCGAACACGGGGAGCTGTTTTTT. It translates to CASSQDPDRGQFEHGELFF.

This chain links TRBV13 with TRBJ2-5, with TRBD2 matching over 7 bases. The CDR3 is 15 residues long. V gave up 1 base and J gave up 7 bases; unmatched junction bases: 9. Germline CDR1 reads PRHDT; CDR2 reads FYEKMQ (reference sequence). The CDR3 DNA sequence: TGTGCCAGCAGCTTAGATTCCGGGAGGAGGGCGACCCAGTACTTC. Residues: CASSLDSGRRATQYF.

The chain combines TRBV19 with TRBJ1-1; TRBD1 might be the D (5 bases). Germline V gives CDR1 LNHDA, CDR2 SQIVND (reference sequence). This CDR3 is built from 15 residues. Trimming cost V 3 bases and J 5 bases, with 16 bases left between them. The CDR3 here is CASSMDTLAGTEAFF. The DNA of the CDR3 is TGTGCCAGTAGTATGGACACTTTAGCCGGGACTGAAGCTTTCTTT.

The V call is TRBV7-9, the J call TRBJ2-7, with a weak D call TRBD2 (5 bases). The CDR3 consists of 14 residues. Germline CDR1 reads SEHNR; CDR2 reads FQNEAQ (reference sequence). V was shortened by 2 bases and J by 2 bases, with 10 bases between the two germline ends. The CDR3 spells CASSLTREAYEQYF. CDR3 nucleotide sequence: TGTGCCAGCAGCTTAACGAGGGAAGCCTACGAGCAGTACTTC.

The rearrangement joins TRBV19 to TRBJ2-1; 8 nucleotides match TRBD1. V gave up 2 bases and J gave up 5 bases; unmatched junction bases: 8. Looked up from germline, CDR1 is LNHDA and CDR2 is SQIVND (reference sequence). This CDR3 is 16 amino acids long. The CDR3 DNA follows: TGTGCCAGTAGTATATTCAGAGACAGGGGCGACAATGAGCAGTTCTTC. This codes for CASSIFRDRGDNEQFF.

The chain uses TRBV27 and TRBJ2-5; tentative D call: TRBD1 (5 bases). In germline, CDR1 is MNHEY, CDR2 SMNVEV (reference sequence). This CDR3 spans 13 amino acids. V shed 4 bases and J shed 3 bases, with 9 bases lying between them. As DNA, the CDR3 is TGTGCCAGCAGTTCTGGCAGGGAAGAGACCCAGTACTTC. The encoded protein is CASSSGREETQYF.

J is TRBJ2-5 and V is TRBV2, with 11 nucleotides matching TRBD2. Germline CDR1 is SNHLY and CDR2 is FYNNEI. The CDR3 runs to 15 residues. With V trimmed by 3 bases and J by 5 bases, 5 bases remained unmatched. The CDR3 region is CASSDLAGGEETQYF. The CDR3 nucleotides read TGTGCCAGCAGTGATCTAGCGGGAGGTGAGGAGACCCAGTACTTC.

Note on this clone: The likely explanation is a read error, given a far larger clone one base away. This sequence joins TRBV7-3 and TRBJ2-3; D might be TRBD2 (5 bases). The CDR3 is 15 amino acids. Germline V gene lookup returns CDR1 SGHTA and CDR2 FQGTGA. The CDR3 nucleotides are TGTGCCAGCAGCCGCCTAGCAGCTAGCACAGATCCGCAGTATTTT. This translates into CASSRLAASTDPQYF.

The rearrangement links TRBV5-1 to TRBJ1-2; D unresolved. Trimming shortened V by 3 bases and J by 0 bases, and 12 bases separated the two germline ends. This CDR3 is built from 15 residues. Germline CDR1 and CDR2: SGHRS and YFSETQ. The CDR3 loop is CASSYDGDTNYGYTF. The CDR3 bases are TGCGCCAGCAGCTACGACGGTGACACTAACTATGGCTACACCTTC.

The DNA of the CDR3 is TGTGCCAGCAGCTTCCCGCCAGGGTACGGCTACACCTTC. It translates to CASSFPPGYGYTF. The chain combines TRBV11-2 with TRBJ1-2; a weak D match, TRBD1 (5 bases). The germline V gene has CDR1 SGHAT and CDR2 FQNNGV. The V end was cut by 3 bases, the J end by 8 bases, with 13 bases between. The CDR3 is made up of 13 amino acids.

This sequence joins TRBV5-1 and TRBJ2-7; 7 nucleotides agree with TRBD1. The ends lost 4 bases at V and 5 bases at J; junction bases unmatched: 3. Germline CDR1 and CDR2: SGHRS and YFSETQ. The CDR3 runs to 12 residues. The CDR3 DNA follows: TGCGCCAGCAGCGTAGACAGGGACGAGCAGTACTTC. It codes for CASSVDRDEQYF.

A word on this clone: Since a far larger clone is one base different, this is likely a read error. Other DNA sequences within the sample encode an identical CDR3. The V and J genes are TRBV5-4 and TRBJ2-4; perhaps TRBD2 as D (6 bases). This CDR3 has 16 residues. The germline CDR1 and CDR2 sequences are SGHNT and YYREEE (reference sequence). V lost 4 bases and J 0 bases, leaving 14 bases between the germline ends. CDR3 nucleotides: TGTGCCAGCAGCAACCGGGACTTTATAGCCAAAAACATTCAGTACTTC. Translation: CASSNRDFIAKNIQYF.

This clone was counted only a few times. This sequence joins TRBV9 and TRBJ2-1; 7 bases align to TRBD2. CDR1 SGDLS and CDR2 YYNGEE come from the germline V gene. J lost 1 base, V lost 0 bases, and 4 bases had no gene match. The CDR3 has 16 residues. The CDR3 nucleotides read TGTGCCAGCAGCGTAGACGGGAGGAATTCCTACAATGAGCAGTTCTTC. This sequence encodes CASSVDGRNSYNEQFF.

V is TRBV9 and J is TRBJ2-1, with 13 bases matching TRBD2. Germline loops: CDR1 SGDLS, CDR2 YYNGEE. The CDR3 contains 16 residues. V trimming: 0 bases; J trimming: 5 bases; junction bases outside the gene matches: 2. The CDR3 bases are TGTGCCAGCAGCGTAGGACTAGCGGGAGGCAACAATGAGCAGTTCTTC. This encodes CASSVGLAGGNNEQFF.

Only a few counts were recorded for this clone. The V gene is TRBV11-2, the J gene TRBJ2-1, with 13 bases fitting TRBD2. Losses at the gene ends were 3 bases for V and 12 bases for J; bases not matched to a gene: 11. The germline V gene encodes CDR1 SGHAT and CDR2 FQNNGV. The CDR3 consists of 16 residues. The CDR3 reads CASSFLGLAGEVGQFF. The CDR3 nucleotides are TGTGCCAGCAGCTTCCTAGGACTAGCGGGAGAGGTAGGGCAGTTCTTC.

This chain uses TRBV30 with TRBJ1-5; the D gene is possibly TRBD1 (5 bases). Trimming removed 0 bases from V and 11 bases from J, with 20 bases in between. Looked up from germline, CDR1 is GTSNPN and CDR2 is SVGIG (reference sequence). CDR3 length: 15 residues. CDR3 residues: CAWSVPPGLRSTQHF. The CDR3 bases are TGTGCCTGGAGTGTACCCCCGGGACTCCGATCGACCCAGCATTTT.